This T cell receptor (beta chain) was retrieved from a study of regulatory T cells in long-lasting Graves disease (dated by TCRdb to about 2021). Concerning the study at large: Persistent Graves' disease meant more than 5 years of antithyroid drug treatment with TSH receptor autoantibodies that stayed positive. This study used TCR sequencing and RNA sequencing of peripheral blood to compare persistent Graves' disease patients against newly diagnosed Graves' disease patients. The study took place in China and was registered as a clinical trial. A total of 33 samples underwent TCR sequencing, from around 13 patients with persistent Graves' disease and 20 patients with newly diagnosed Graves' disease. Antithyroid drugs had been taken for approximately 10 years on average by persistent Graves' disease patients in the clinical cohort.

On the study overall, not on this receptor specifically: Lower TCR Shannon entropy and fewer highly expanded clones were observed in persistent Graves' disease patients than in newly diagnosed patients, which suggested clonal expansion. Patients with persistent disease shared more public clonotypes (approximately 2,500) than newly diagnosed patients did (966). Only peripheral blood was studied, because thyroid tissue, the primary lesion, was inaccessible. The small sample size was acknowledged by the authors as a limitation that may reduce accuracy. Sequencing and analysis were limited to the TCR beta chain. Persistent disease showed preferential use of TRBV28, TRBJ1-2 and TRBJ2-5, whereas newly diagnosed disease favored TRBV20-1 and TRBJ2-1.

Including cysteine and phenylalanine, the CDR3 has 17 amino acids. Here the CDR3 DNA is all that survives: 51 bases in frame from base 1. After removal of 1 base from V and 0 bases from J, the junction retains 6 bases not matched to a gene. The germline V gene (reference sequence) provides CDR1 LGHDT and CDR2 YNNKEL. The time point label corresponds to: persistent/refractory GD, antithyroid drugs over 5 years with positive TRAb. For both TCR sequencing and RNA sequencing, RNA was extracted from PBMCs using TRIzol. The diagnosis of Graves' disease followed American Thyroid Association guidelines. The patients came from an endocrinology department in Xi'an, China. Each patient gave 7.5 to 10 milliliters of peripheral blood, collected in an EDTA anticoagulant tube. Ficoll Paque Plus density gradient separation was used to isolate PBMCs, and no further T cell sorting was performed. RNA quality was checked with an Agilent 2100 Bioanalyzer and agarose gel, and concentration with a NanoDrop 2000.

With respect to this clonotype: It has no known antigen specificity. Base qualities are not recorded, but no much larger clone differs from it by a single base.

Library prep was done by multiplex PCR. The listed sequencing device is Illumina HiSeq 4000. To build TCR beta libraries, CDR3 regions were amplified by Arm-PCR using iRepertoire HTBI primers. PCR products were gel purified before sequencing. As for the original processing: A total of fewer than 80 TRBV and under 15 TRBJ segments were identified across samples and were used for gene usage analysis of CDR3 amino acid clonotypes. COPE and FqMerger were used to merge the filtered high-quality paired reads into contigs. BLAST was used to align contigs to the IMGT TRBV, TRBD and TRBJ reference genes, and CDR3 was defined following IMGT. Any clonotype with a frequency above 0.1% was counted as a highly expanded clone. Shannon entropy served as the measure of repertoire diversity, while the Gini coefficient captured V-J evenness. Clonotypes shared by more than one individual were considered public. The raw public data were reprocessed by TCRdb itself: fastp quality trimming at Q25, MiXCR clonotype calling, in-frame beta chains only. Rows merge per CDR3 protein into single entries with the most common DNA and genes. These V and J calls originate from TCRdb's pipeline instead of the authors' own analysis. This sample lists approximately 290,000 distinct CDR3 sequences; approximately 20% were detected once. The ten largest clonotypes hold about 56% of the sample.

The V and J genes are TRBV3-1 and TRBJ2-4; 7 junctional bases match TRBD2. This TCR derives from a female donor with Graves disease. This specimen was peripheral blood mononuclear cells (PBMCs), taken when the disease was refractory, from a patient treated with antithyroid drugs. This receptor carries the CDR3 CASSQGTGGLAKNIQYF. In nucleotide form, the sequence is TGTGCCAGCAGCCAAGGGACGGGGGGACTAGCCAAAAACATTCAGTACTTC.